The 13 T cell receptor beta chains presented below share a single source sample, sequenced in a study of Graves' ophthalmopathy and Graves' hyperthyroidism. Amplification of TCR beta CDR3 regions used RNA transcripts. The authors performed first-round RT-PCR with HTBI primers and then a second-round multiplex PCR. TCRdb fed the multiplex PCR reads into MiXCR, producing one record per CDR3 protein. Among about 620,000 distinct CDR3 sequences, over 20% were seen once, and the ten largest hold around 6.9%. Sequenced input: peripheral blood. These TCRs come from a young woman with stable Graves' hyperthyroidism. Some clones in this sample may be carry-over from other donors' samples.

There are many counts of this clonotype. The chain's CDR3 is CASSIGQGGNQPQHF. CDR3 DNA sequence: TGTGCCAGTAGTATAGGTCAGGGGGGCAATCAGCCCCAGCATTTT. The chain employs TRBV19 and TRBJ1-5, with 7 bases lining up with TRBD1. The CDR3 loop spans 15 amino acids. J was trimmed by 2 bases and V by 1 base; bases with no gene match: 2. Germline V gives CDR1 LNHDA, CDR2 SQIVND (reference sequence).

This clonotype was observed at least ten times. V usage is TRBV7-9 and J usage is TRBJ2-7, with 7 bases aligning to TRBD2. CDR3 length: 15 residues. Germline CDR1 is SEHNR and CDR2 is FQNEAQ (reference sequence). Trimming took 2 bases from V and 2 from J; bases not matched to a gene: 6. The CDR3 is CASSLMREPPYEQYF. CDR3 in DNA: TGTGCCAGCAGCTTAATGCGGGAGCCCCCCTACGAGCAGTACTTC. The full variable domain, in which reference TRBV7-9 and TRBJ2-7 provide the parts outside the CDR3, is DTGVSQNPRHKITKRGQNVTFRCDPISEHNRLYWYRQTLGQGPEFLTYFQNEAQLEKSRLLSDRFSAERPKGSFSTLEIQRTEQGDSAMYLCASSLMREPPYEQYFGPGTRLTVT.

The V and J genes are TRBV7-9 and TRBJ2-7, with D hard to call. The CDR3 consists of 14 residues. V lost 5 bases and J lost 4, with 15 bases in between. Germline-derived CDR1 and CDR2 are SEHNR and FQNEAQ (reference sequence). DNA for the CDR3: TGTGCCAGCAGCCGGTCCCCCGAGGATTACGAGCAGTACTTC. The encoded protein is CASSRSPEDYEQYF. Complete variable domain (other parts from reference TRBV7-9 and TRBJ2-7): DTGVSQNPRHKITKRGQNVTFRCDPISEHNRLYWYRQTLGQGPEFLTYFQNEAQLEKSRLLSDRFSAERPKGSFSTLEIQRTEQGDSAMYLCASSRSPEDYEQYFGPGTRLTVT.

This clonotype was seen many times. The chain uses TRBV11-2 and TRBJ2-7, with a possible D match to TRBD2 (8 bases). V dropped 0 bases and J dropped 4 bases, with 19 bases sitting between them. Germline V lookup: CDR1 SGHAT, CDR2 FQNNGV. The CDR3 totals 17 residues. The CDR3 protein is CASSLDGLGRGPYEQYF. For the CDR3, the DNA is TGTGCCAGCAGCTTAGATGGCCTCGGGAGGGGGCCTTACGAGCAGTACTTC. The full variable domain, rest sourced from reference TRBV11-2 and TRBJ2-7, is EAGVAQSPRYKIIEKRQSVAFWCNPISGHATLYWYQQILGQGPKLLIQFQNNGVVDDSQLPKDRFSAERLKGVDSTLKIQPAKLEDSAVYLCASSLDGLGRGPYEQYFGPGTRLTVT.

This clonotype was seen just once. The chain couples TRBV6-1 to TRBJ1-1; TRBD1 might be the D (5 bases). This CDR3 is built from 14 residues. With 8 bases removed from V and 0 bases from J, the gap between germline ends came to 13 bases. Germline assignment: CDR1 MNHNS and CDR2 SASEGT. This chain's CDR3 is CASVRDALNTEAFF. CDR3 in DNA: TGTGCCAGCGTCCGGGACGCTCTGAACACTGAAGCTTTCTTT.

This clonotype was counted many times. CDR3 protein: CASSPTGTGSPGANVLTF. CDR3 coding DNA: TGTGCCAGCAGTCCCACCGGGACAGGCTCTCCTGGGGCCAACGTCCTGACTTTC. The chain uses TRBV12-3 or TRBV12-4 and TRBJ2-6; 8 bases fit TRBD1. The CDR3 totals 18 residues. The V segment lost 5 bases and the J segment 2 bases; nucleotides outside the gene matches: 11.

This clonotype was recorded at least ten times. CDR3 protein: CASSLGGSTRKTGELFF. CDR3 nucleotides: TGCGCCAGCAGCTTGGGGGGGTCCACAAGAAAAACCGGGGAGCTGTTTTTT. The rearrangement links TRBV5-1 to TRBJ2-2; D may be TRBD1 or TRBD2 (5 bases each). Germline CDR1 SGHRS, CDR2 YFSETQ. CDR3 length: 17 amino acids. V was trimmed by 0 bases and J by 5 bases, leaving 17 bases between them. Based on the CDR3 plus reference TRBV5-1 and TRBJ2-2, the full variable domain is KAGVTQTPRYLIKTRGQQVTLSCSPISGHRSVSWYQQTPGQGLQFLFEYFSETQRNKGNFPGRFSGRQFSNSRSEMNVSTLELGDSALYLCASSLGGSTRKTGELFFGEGSRLTVL.

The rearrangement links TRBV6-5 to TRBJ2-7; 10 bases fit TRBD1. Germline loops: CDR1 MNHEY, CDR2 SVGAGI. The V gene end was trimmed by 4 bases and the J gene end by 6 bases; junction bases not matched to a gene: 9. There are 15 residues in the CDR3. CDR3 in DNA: TGTGCCAGCAGTTCCCCGGGACAGGGGTTAAGCGAGCAGTACTTC. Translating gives CASSSPGQGLSEQYF.

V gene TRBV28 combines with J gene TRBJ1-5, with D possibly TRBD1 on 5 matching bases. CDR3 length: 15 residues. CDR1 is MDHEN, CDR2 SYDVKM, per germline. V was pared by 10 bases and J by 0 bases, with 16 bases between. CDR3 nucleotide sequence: TGTGCCACCTCCTCCGGGGCCGATAGCAATCAGCCCCAGCATTTT. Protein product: CATSSGADSNQPQHF.

The CDR3, as DNA: TGTGCCACTACAACCCGGTTCCTGAACACTGAAGCTTTCTTT. Encoded protein: CATTTRFLNTEAFF. The chain employs TRBV28 and TRBJ1-1; D remains ambiguous. The CDR3 consists of 14 residues. Germline CDR1 MDHEN, CDR2 SYDVKM. V lost 10 bases, J lost 0 bases, and 15 bases lay in between.

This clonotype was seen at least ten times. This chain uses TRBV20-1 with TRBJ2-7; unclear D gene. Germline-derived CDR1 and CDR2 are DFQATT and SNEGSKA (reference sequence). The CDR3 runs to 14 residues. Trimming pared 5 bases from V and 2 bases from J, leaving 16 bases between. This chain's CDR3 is CSAHSRTATYEQYF. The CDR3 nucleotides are TGCAGTGCTCACTCTCGGACGGCGACCTACGAGCAGTACTTC.

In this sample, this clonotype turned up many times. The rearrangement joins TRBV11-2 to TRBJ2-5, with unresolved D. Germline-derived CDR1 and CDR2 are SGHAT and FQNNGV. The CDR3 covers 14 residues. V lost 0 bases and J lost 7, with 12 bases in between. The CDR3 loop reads CASSLEPAWGTQYF. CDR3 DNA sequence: TGTGCCAGCAGCTTAGAGCCGGCGTGGGGGACCCAGTACTTC.

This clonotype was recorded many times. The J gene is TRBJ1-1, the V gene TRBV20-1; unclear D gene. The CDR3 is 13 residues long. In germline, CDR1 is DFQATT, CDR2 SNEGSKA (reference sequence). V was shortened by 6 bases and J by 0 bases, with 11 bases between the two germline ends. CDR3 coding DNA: TGCAGTGCAACAGATATAATGAACACTGAAGCTTTCTTT. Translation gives CSATDIMNTEAFF.